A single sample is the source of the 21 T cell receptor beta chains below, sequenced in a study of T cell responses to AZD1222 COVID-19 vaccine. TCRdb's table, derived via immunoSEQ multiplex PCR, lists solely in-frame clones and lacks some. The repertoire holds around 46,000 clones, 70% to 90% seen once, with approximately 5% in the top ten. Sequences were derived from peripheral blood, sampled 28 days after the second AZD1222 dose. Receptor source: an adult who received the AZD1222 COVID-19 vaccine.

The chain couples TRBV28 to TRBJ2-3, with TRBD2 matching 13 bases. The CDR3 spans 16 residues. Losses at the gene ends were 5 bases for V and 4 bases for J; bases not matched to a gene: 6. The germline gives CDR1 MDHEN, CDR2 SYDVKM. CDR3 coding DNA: TGTGCCAGCAGTCCCGGACTAGCGGGAGTCCCAGATACGCAGTATTTT. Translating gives CASSPGLAGVPDTQYF. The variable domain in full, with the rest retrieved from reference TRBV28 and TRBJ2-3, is DVKVTQSSRYLVKRTGEKVFLECVQDMDHENMFWYRQDPGLGLRLIYFSYDVKMKEKGDIPEGYSVSREKKERFSLILESASTNQTSMYLCASSPGLAGVPDTQYFGPGTRLTVL.

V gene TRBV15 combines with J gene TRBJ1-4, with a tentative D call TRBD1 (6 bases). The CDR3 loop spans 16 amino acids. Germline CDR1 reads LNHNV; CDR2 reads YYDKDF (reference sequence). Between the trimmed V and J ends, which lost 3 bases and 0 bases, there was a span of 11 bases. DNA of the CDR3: TGTGCCACCAGCAGGGGGGGGCTGACAACTAATGAAAAACTGTTTTTT. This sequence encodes CATSRGGLTTNEKLFF.

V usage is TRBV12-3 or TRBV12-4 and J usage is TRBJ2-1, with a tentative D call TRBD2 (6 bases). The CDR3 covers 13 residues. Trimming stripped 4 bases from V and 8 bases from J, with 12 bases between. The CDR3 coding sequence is TGTGCCAGCAGTTCGGGACTGCTCTATGAGCAGTTCTTC. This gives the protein CASSSGLLYEQFF.

Here the CDR3 DNA reads TGTGCCAGCAGTCCACGGGCGGGGGGACAGGGAAATTTTAACGAGCAGTACTTC. This gives the protein CASSPRAGGQGNFNEQYF. The rearrangement joins TRBV6-6 to TRBJ2-7; D perhaps matches TRBD1 (9 bases). Trimming left V 5 bases short and J 5 bases short, with 28 bases between. CDR1 and CDR2 (germline): MNHNY, SVGAGI (reference sequence). The CDR3 sequence is 18 residues long.

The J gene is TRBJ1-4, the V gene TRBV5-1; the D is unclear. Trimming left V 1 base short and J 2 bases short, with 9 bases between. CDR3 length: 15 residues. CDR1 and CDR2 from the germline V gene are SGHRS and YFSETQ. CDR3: CASSLLGGTNEKLFF. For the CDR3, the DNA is TGCGCCAGCAGCTTGTTAGGAGGGACTAATGAAAAACTGTTTTTT.

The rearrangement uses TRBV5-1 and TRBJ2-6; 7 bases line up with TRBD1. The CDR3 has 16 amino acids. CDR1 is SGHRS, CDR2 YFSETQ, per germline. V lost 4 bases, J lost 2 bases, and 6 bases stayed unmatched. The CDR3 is CASSRVTGTGANVLTF. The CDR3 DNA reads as TGCGCCAGCAGCCGGGTGACAGGGACTGGGGCCAACGTCCTGACTTTC.

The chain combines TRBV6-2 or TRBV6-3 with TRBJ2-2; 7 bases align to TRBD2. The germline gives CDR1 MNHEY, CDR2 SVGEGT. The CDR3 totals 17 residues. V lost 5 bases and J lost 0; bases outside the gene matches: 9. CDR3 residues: CASSTSRLAANTGELFF. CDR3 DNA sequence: TGTGCCAGCAGTACCTCCCGGCTAGCGGCGAACACCGGGGAGCTGTTTTTT.

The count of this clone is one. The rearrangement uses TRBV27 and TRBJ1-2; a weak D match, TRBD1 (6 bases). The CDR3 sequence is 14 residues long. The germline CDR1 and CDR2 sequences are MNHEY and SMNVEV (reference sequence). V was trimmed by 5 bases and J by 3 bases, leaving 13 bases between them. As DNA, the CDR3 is TGTGCCAGCAGTCCACAGGGCCTTGACTATGGCTACACCTTC. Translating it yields CASSPQGLDYGYTF.

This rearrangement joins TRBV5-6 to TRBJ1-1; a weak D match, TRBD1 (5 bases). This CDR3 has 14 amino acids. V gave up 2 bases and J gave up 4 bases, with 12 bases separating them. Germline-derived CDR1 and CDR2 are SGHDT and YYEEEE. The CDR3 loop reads CASSFRVGGTEAFF. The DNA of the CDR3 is TGTGCCAGCAGCTTCAGGGTGGGGGGCACTGAAGCTTTCTTT.

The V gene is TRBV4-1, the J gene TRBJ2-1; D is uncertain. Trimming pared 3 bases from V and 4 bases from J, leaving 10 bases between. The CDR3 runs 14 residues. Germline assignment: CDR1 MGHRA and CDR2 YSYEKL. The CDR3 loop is CASSQEEQYNEQFF. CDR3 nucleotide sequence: TGCGCCAGCAGCCAGGAAGAACAGTACAATGAGCAGTTCTTC.

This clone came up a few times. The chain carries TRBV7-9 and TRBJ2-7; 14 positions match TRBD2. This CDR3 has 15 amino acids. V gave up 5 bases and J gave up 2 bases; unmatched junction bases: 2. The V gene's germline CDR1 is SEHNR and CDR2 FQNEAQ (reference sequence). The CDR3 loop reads CASSKGLAGAYEQYF. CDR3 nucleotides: TGTGCCAGCAGCAAGGGACTAGCGGGGGCCTACGAGCAGTACTTC.

CDR3: CASSGVGLGVNEQYF. The CDR3 nucleotides read TGCGCCAGCAGCGGGGTGGGCCTAGGAGTGAACGAGCAGTACTTC. The chain couples TRBV5-1 to TRBJ2-7; D call uncertain. Trimming removed 4 bases from V and 5 bases from J, with 19 bases in between. The germline gives CDR1 SGHRS, CDR2 YFSETQ. The CDR3 runs to 15 residues.

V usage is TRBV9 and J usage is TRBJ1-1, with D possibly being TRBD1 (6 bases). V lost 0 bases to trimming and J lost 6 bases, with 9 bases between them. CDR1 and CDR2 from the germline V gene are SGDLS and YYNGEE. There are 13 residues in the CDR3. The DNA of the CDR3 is TGTGCCAGCAGCGTAGGGACAGTCGCTGAAGCTTTCTTT. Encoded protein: CASSVGTVAEAFF.

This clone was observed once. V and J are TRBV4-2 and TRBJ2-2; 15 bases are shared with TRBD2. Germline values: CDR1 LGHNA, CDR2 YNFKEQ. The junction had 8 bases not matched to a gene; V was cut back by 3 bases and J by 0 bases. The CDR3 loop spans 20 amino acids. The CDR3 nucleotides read TGTGCCAGCAGCCATACACCGGGACTAGCGGGAGGCTCGAACACCGGGGAGCTGTTTTTT. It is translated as CASSHTPGLAGGSNTGELFF.

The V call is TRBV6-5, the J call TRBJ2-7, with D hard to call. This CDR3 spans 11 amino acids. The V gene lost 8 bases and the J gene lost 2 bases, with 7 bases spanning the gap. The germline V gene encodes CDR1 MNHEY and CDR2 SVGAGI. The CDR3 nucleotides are TGTGCCAGCTTCAGGCCCTACGAGCAGTACTTC. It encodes CASFRPYEQYF.

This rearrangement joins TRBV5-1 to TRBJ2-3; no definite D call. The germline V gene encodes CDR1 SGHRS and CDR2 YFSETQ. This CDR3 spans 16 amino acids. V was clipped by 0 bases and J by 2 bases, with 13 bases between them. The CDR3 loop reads CASSLEGQAFTDTQYF. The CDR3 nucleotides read TGCGCCAGCAGCTTGGAAGGGCAGGCCTTCACAGATACGCAGTATTTT.

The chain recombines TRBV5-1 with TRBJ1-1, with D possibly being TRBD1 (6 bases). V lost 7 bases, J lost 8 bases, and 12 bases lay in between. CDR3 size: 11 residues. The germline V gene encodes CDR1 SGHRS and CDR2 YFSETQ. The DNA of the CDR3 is TGCGCCAGCGGAACCGGGACAGAAGCTTTCTTT. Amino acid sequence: CASGTGTEAFF.

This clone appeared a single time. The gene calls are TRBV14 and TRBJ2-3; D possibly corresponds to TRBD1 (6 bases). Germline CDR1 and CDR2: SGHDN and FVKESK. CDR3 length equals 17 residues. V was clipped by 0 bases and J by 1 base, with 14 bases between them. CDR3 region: CASSQDHRVLGTDTQYF. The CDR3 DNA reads TGTGCCAGCAGCCAAGACCACAGGGTATTGGGCACAGATACGCAGTATTTT.

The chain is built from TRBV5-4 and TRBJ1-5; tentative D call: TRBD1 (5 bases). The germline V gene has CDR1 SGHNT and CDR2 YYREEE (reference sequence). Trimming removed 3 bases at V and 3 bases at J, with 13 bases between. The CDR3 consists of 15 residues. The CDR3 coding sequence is TGTGCCAGCAGCTCCGGGGCAGAACCCAATCAGCCCCAGCATTTT. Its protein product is CASSSGAEPNQPQHF.

CDR3 nucleotide sequence: TGCGCCAGCAGCCAAGATGTACAGGGATACGCGGTTAATGAGCAGTTCTTC. Its protein product is CASSQDVQGYAVNEQFF. The chain carries TRBV4-1 and TRBJ2-1, with D perhaps matching TRBD1 (6 bases). CDR3 size: 17 residues. From germline, CDR1 is MGHRA and CDR2 YSYEKL. V lost 0 bases and J lost 7, with 19 bases in between.

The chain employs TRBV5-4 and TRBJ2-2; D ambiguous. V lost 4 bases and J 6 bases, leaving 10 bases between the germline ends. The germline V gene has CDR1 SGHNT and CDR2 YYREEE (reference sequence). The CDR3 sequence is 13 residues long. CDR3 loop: CASSPGHSGELFF. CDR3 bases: TGTGCCAGCAGCCCCGGCCATTCCGGGGAGCTGTTTTTT.